This T cell receptor beta chain comes out of a study of T cell responses to AZD1222 COVID-19 vaccine (dated by TCRdb to about 2021). About the full investigation: AZD1222 recipients given second doses at about 4 weeks or at about 12 weeks were pooled, since spike-specific TCR depth and breadth were not found to differ between the two schedules. Trial participants were enrolled by age into subgroups of 18-55, 56-69 and 70-plus years, and roughly 150, 30 and 60 TCR-sequenced participants, respectively, were included in these subgroups. A total of 233 trial participants underwent TCR sequencing, of whom around 200 received two doses of AZD1222 and about 26 received two doses of the MenACWY control vaccine. The investigation overall reported the following: Conclusions about previously exposed vaccinees are limited because only a handful of AZD1222 recipients were SARS-CoV-2 seropositive at baseline. CD4 TCRs associated with the vaccine covered the entire spike protein, and the dominant responses were in regions 160-218 and 743-854. The 56-69-year group was small, and its depth increase did not reach significance, likely because of low power. Most participants were white British and females outnumbered males, and the authors suggested that clonal diversity may have been underestimated. Epitopes outside the regions mutated in the B.1.351 and B.1.1.7 variants were reportedly recognized by nearly half of the unique spike-specific TCRs. Because no day 14 peak-response samples were available, repertoires were characterized only after the peak T cell response. After two AZD1222 doses, spike-specific TCR breadth and depth were significantly higher than at day 0 and than in MenACWY recipients.

Measured from the cysteine to the phenylalanine, the CDR3 is 17 residues long. Of all the DNA, just the CDR3 is kept, 51 bases in frame from base 1. The germline V gene gives CDR1 as SGHVS and CDR2 as FQNEAQ. V and J lose 2 bases and 2 bases, and a span of 19 bases separates them. A remark on this clone: Its specific antigen is unknown. Base qualities are not provided; no much larger clone lies one nucleotide away.

The time point tag for this specimen amounts to: baseline before first vaccination. The vaccinee samples were drawn from two UK trials, COV001 and COV002, one of which was a single-blind randomized controlled phase 2/3 trial testing AZD1222 (ChAdOx1 nCoV-19) in healthy adults. For TCRbeta chain sequencing, PBMC samples were collected from trial participants at day 0 and at day 28 after the second dose. The CDR3 regions of human TCRbeta chains were analyzed by immunosequencing. As for the original processing: TCRs in the repertoires were matched against a reference library of SARS-CoV-2-specific TCRs that had been generated with the MIRA antigen-specificity platform. Breadth was defined as the fraction of unique TCRs that were SARS-CoV-2-associated, and depth was defined as the fraction of total T cells that were SARS-CoV-2-associated. Using the MIRA data, each spike-specific TCR was assigned both to the spike region to which the TCR was reactive and to a CD4 or CD8 class. Log10-transformed breadth and depth values were compared by one-way ANOVA with Sidak's multiple comparisons tests. In its TCRdb copy, this immuneACCESS table keeps in-frame sequences only and misses some clones. Where compared with another copy, unresolved V genes explain less than half of these, and the others have no known cause. V and J calls and clone size are copied from that table; D and trimming were computed from the DNA. In this sample the table shows about 120,000 clones, 80% to 90% of which occur a single time. The ten top clones hold 9.4% of the sample.

This receptor was obtained from an adult in good health. This chain is built from TRBV7-8 and TRBJ2-7; the D gene is possibly TRBD2, with 6 bases matching. Material: peripheral blood, obtained on day 0 of AZD1222 vaccination. The CDR3 in this case is CASSLTSDQGGTYEQYF. The nucleotide sequence reads TGTGCCAGCAGCTTAACCTCCGATCAAGGAGGGACCTACGAGCAGTACTTC. Reference TRBV7-8 and TRBJ2-7 proteins supply the regions before and after the CDR3; the full variable domain is: GAGVSQSPRYKVAKRGQDVALRCDPISGHVSLFWYQQALGQGPEFLTYFQNEAQLDKSGLPSDRFFAERPEGSVSTLKIQRTQQEDSAVYLCASSLTSDQGGTYEQYFGPGTRLTVT.